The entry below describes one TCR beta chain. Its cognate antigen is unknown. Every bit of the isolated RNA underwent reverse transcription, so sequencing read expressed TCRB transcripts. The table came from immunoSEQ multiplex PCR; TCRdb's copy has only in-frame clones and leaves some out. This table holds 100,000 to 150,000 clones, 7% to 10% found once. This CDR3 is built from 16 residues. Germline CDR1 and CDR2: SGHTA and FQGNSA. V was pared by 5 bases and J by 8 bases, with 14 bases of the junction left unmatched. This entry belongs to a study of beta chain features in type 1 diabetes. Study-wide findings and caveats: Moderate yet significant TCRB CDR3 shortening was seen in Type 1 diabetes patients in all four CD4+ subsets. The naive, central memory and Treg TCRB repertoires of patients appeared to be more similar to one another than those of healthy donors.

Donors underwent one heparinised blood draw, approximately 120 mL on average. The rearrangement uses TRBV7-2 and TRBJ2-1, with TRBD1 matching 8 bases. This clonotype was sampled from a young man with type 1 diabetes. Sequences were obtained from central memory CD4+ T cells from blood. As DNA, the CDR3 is TGTGCCAGCAGCACGGGACAGGCAGTCGTTAAGGATGAGCAGTTCTTC. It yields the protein CASSTGQAVVKDEQFF.